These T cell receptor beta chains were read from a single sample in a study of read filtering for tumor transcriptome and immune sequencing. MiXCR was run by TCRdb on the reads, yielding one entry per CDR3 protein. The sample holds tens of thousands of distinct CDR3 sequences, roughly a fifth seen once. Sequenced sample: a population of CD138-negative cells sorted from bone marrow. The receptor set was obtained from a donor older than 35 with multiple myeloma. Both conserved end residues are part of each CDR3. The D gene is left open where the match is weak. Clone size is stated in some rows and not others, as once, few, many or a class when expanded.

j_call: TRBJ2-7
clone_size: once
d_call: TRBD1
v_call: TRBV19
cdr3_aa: CASSRTGTYEQYF
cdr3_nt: TGTGCCAGTAGCCGGACAGGCACCTACGAGCAGTACTTC

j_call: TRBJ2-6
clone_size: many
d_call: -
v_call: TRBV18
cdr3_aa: CASSPSSGANVLTF
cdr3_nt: TGTGCCAGCTCACCGAGCTCTGGGGCCAACGTCCTGACTTTC

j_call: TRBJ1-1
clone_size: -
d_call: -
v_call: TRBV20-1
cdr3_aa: CSATLVYTGDTEAFF
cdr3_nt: TGCAGTGCTACCCTGGTCTATACAGGAGACACTGAAGCTTTCTTT

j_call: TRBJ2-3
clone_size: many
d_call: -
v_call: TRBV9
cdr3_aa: CASSVGVRAISTDTQYF
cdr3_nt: TGTGCCAGCAGCGTAGGGGTGCGCGCTATCTCCACAGATACGCAGTATTTT

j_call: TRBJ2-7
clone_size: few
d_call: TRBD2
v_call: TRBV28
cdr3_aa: CASSSRTSGASYEQYF
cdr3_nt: TGTGCCAGCAGTTCCCGGACTAGCGGGGCCTCCTACGAGCAGTACTTC

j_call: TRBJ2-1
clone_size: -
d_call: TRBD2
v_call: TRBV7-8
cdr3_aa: CASSLGYGGTSGRQNEQFF
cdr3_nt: TGTGCCAGCAGCTTAGGGTACGGCGGGACTAGCGGGAGACAGAATGAGCAGTTCTTC

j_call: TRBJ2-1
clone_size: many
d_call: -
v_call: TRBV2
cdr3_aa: CASLRLTTYNEQFF
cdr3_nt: TGTGCCAGCTTGAGACTAACCACCTACAATGAGCAGTTCTTC

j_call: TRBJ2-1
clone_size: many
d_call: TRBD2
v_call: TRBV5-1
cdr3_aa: CASSLVVLADNEQFF
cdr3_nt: TGCGCCAGCAGCTTGGTCGTACTAGCGGACAATGAGCAGTTCTTC

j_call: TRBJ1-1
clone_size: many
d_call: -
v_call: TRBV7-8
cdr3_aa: CASSYGGEGMNTEAFF
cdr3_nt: TGTGCCAGCAGCTATGGGGGGGAGGGAATGAACACTGAAGCTTTCTTT

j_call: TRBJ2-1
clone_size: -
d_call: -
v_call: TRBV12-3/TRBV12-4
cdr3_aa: CASRQETPGSVGSYNEQFF
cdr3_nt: TGTGCCAGCAGACAAGAGACCCCAGGATCCGTCGGCTCATACAATGAGCAGTTCTTC

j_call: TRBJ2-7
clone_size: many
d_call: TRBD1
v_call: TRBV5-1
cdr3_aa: CASSADRAYNEQYF
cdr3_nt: TGCGCCAGCAGCGCAGACAGGGCATATAACGAGCAGTACTTC

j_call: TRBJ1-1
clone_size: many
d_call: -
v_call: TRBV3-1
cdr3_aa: CASSPGQGRTEAFF
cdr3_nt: TGTGCCAGCAGCCCGGGGCAGGGTAGGACTGAAGCTTTCTTT

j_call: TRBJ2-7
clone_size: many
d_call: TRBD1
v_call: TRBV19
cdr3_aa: CASRPGTGVFYEQYF
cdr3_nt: TGTGCCAGTAGGCCCGGGACAGGGGTTTTCTACGAGCAGTACTTC

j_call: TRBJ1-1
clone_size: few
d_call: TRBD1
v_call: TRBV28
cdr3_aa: CASRRGLNEAFF
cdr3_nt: TGTGCCAGCAGGAGGGGGCTGAATGAAGCTTTCTTT

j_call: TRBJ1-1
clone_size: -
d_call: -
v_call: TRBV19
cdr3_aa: CASKWQDLPAEAFF
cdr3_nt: TGTGCCAGTAAGTGGCAGGATCTACCCGCTGAAGCTTTCTTT

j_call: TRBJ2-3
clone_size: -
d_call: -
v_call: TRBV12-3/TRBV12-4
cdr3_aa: CASSLESTDTQYF
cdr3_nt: TGTGCCAGCAGTTTAGAAAGCACAGATACGCAGTATTTT

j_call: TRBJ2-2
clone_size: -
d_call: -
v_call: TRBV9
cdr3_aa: CAGSVGGGVAGGGTGELFF
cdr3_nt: TGTGCCGGCAGCGTAGGAGGCGGGGTAGCAGGAGGTGGCACCGGGGAGCTGTTTTTT

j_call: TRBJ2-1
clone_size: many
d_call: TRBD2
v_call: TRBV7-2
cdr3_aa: CASSSSGGAYNEQFF
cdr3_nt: TGTGCCAGCAGCTCTAGCGGGGGAGCTTACAATGAGCAGTTCTTC

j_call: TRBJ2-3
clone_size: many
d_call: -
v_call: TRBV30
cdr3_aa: CAWSGAEYTQYF
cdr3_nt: TGTGCCTGGAGCGGAGCGGAATATACGCAGTATTTT

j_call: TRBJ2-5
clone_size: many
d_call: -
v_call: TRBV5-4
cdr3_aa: CASSLAGLSQYF
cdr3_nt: TGTGCCAGCAGCTTGGCGGGATTGTCCCAGTACTTC

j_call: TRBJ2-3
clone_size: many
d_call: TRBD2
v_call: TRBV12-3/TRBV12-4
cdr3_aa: CASRAGDSTDTQYF
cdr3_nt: TGTGCCAGTAGAGCGGGGGATAGCACAGATACGCAGTATTTT

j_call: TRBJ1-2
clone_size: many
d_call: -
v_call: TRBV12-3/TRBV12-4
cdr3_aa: CASSLVLGHGYTF
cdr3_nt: TGTGCCAGCAGTTTAGTATTAGGGCATGGCTACACCTTC

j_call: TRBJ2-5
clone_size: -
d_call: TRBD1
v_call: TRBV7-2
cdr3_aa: CASSSDGGQGREAQYF
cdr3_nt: TGTGCCAGCAGCTCAGATGGGGGACAGGGTCGGGAGGCCCAGTACTTC

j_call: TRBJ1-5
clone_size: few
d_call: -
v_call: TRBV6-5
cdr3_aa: CASRGTTNQPQHF
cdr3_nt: TGTGCCAGCAGAGGGACAACTAATCAGCCCCAGCATTTT

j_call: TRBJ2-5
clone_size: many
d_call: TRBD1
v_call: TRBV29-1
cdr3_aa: CSGLTGGGGTQYF
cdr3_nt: TGCAGCGGTCTGACAGGGGGCGGTGGGACCCAGTACTTC

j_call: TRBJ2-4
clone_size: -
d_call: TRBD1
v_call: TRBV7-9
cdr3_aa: CASSLGTENIQYF
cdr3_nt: TGTGCCAGCAGCCTTGGGACAGAAAACATTCAGTACTTC

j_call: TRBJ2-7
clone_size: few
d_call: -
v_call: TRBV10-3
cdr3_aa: CAISDPAILDEQYF
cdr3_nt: TGTGCCATCAGTGACCCCGCGATCTTGGACGAGCAGTACTTC

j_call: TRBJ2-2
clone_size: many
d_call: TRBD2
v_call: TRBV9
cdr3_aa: CASSVDSGSLAGELFF
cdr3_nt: TGTGCCAGCAGCGTAGATAGCGGGAGTCTGGCCGGGGAGCTGTTTTTT

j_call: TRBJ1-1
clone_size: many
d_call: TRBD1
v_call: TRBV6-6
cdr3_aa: CASTRGQGSGTEAFF
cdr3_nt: TGTGCCAGCACCCGAGGACAGGGGAGTGGGACTGAAGCTTTCTTT

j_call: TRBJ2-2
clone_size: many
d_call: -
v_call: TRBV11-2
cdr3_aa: CASSSSTSNTGELFF
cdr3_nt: TGTGCCAGCAGCTCCTCCACTTCGAACACCGGGGAGCTGTTTTTT

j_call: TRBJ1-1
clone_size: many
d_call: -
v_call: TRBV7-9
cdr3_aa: CASSFVNTEAFF
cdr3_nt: TGTGCCAGCAGCTTCGTGAACACTGAAGCTTTCTTT

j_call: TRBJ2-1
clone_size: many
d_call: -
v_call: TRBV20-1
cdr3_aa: CSASGGSYNEQFF
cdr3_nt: TGCAGTGCTAGCGGGGGCTCCTACAATGAGCAGTTCTTC

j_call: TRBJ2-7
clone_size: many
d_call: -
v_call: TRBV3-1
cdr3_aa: CASSQDHRRYSYEQYF
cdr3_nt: TGTGCCAGCAGCCAAGACCACAGGAGGTACTCCTACGAGCAGTACTTC

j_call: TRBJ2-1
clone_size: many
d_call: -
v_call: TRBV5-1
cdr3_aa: CASSLAGTQFF
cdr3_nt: TGCGCCAGCAGCTTGGCGGGTACCCAGTTCTTC

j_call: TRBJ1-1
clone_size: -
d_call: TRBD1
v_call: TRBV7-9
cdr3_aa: CASSSQGMNTEAFF
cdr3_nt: TGTGCCAGCAGCTCACAGGGGATGAACACTGAAGCTTTCTTT

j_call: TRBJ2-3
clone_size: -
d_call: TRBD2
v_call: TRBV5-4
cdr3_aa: CASSARKGLAASTDTQYF
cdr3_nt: TGTGCCAGCAGCGCGAGAAAAGGACTAGCAGCTTCCACAGATACGCAGTATTTT

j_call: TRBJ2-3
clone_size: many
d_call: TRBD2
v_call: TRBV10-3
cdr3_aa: CAISSGGGTDTQYF
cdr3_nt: TGTGCCATCAGCAGCGGGGGAGGGACAGATACGCAGTATTTT

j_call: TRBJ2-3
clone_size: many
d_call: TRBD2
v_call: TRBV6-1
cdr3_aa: CASRLAGATDTQYF
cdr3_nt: TGTGCCAGCAGACTAGCGGGGGCCACAGATACGCAGTATTTT

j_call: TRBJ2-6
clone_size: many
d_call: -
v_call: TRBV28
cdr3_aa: CASSGRESGANVLTF
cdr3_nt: TGTGCCAGCAGTGGCAGGGAGTCTGGGGCCAACGTCCTGACTTTC

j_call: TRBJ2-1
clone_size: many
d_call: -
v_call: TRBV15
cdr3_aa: CATSKRGAYNEQFF
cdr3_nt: TGTGCCACCAGCAAGAGGGGGGCCTACAATGAGCAGTTCTTC

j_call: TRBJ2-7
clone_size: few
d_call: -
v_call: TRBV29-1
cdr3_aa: CSGINEPYF
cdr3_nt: TGCAGCGGCATCAACGAGCCGTACTTC

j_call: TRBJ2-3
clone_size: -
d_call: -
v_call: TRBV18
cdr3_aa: CASSPLGEGDTQYF
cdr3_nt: TGTGCCAGCTCACCCTTAGGTGAAGGAGATACGCAGTATTTT